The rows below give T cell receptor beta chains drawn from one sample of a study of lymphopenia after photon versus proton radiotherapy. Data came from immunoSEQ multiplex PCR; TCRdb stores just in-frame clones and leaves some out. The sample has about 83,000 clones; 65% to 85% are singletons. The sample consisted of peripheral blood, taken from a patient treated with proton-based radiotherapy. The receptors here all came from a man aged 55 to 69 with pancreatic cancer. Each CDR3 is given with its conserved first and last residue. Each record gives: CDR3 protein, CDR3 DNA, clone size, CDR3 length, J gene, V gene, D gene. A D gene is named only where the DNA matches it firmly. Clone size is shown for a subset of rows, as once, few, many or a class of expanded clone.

CAISERDSYEQYF	TGTGCCATCAGTGAGCGGGACAGCTACGAGCAGTACTTC	NA	13	TRBJ2-7	TRBV10-3	TRBD1
CASSLGQITEAFF	TGTGCCAGCAGTCTTGGACAGATCACTGAAGCTTTCTTT	NA	13	TRBJ1-1	TRBV2	NA
CSATDRAEQYF	TGCAGTGCTACAGACCGTGCCGAGCAGTACTTC	NA	11	TRBJ2-7	TRBV20-1	NA
CASSFHGTDTQYF	TGTGCCAGCAGTTTCCACGGCACAGATACGCAGTATTTT	NA	13	TRBJ2-3	TRBV27	NA
CASSPGSGNEQFF	TGTGCCAGCAGCCCAGGGTCGGGGAATGAGCAGTTCTTC	once	13	TRBJ2-1	TRBV9	NA
CASTPGADTQYF	TGTGCCAGCACCCCAGGGGCAGATACGCAGTATTTT	NA	12	TRBJ2-3	TRBV6-1	NA
CASSVDGVSTDTQYF	TGTGCCAGCAGCGTAGATGGGGTTAGCACAGATACGCAGTATTTT	NA	15	TRBJ2-3	TRBV9	NA
CASTDSSNQPQHF	TGTGCCAGCACCGACAGTAGCAATCAGCCCCAGCATTTT	NA	13	TRBJ1-5	TRBV7-2	NA
CASSLDQGGYGYTF	TGTGCCAGCAGCTTAGACCAGGGAGGGTATGGCTACACCTTC	few	14	TRBJ1-2	TRBV7-8	NA
CASTPSDFLEQYF	TGTGCCAGCACTCCCTCGGACTTCCTCGAGCAGTACTTC	NA	13	TRBJ2-7	TRBV6-6	NA
CASSSLFGGANEKLFF	TGCGCCAGCAGCTCCCTGTTCGGGGGGGCTAATGAAAAACTGTTTTTT	NA	16	TRBJ1-4	TRBV5-1	NA
CASSASSLAGVGTQYF	TGTGCCAGCAGCGCCTCCAGCTTGGCGGGCGTAGGGACCCAGTACTTC	NA	16	TRBJ2-5	TRBV9	NA
CASSEIWQATYEQYF	TGTGCCAGCAGTGAAATATGGCAGGCTACCTACGAGCAGTACTTC	once	15	TRBJ2-7	TRBV6-1	NA
CASSPTLSTDTQYF	TGTGCCAGCAGCCCCACCTTAAGCACAGATACGCAGTATTTT	NA	14	TRBJ2-3	TRBV7-2	NA
CASSRGLNTEAFF	TGTGCCAGCAGTAGGGGACTGAACACTGAAGCTTTCTTT	NA	13	TRBJ1-1	TRBV6-1	NA
CASSRYGQGVTGELFF	TGCGCCAGCAGCCGATATGGACAGGGGGTCACCGGGGAGCTGTTTTTT	NA	16	TRBJ2-2	TRBV5-1	TRBD1